A single sample gave rise to the 26 T cell receptor beta chains below, sequenced in a study of OX40 agonist ivuxolimab in advanced cancers. The assay was immunoSEQ multiplex PCR, and TCRdb's table has in-frame clones only and misses some. The data contain approximately 67,000 clones, over 75% of them singletons. Sample: CD4+ or CD8+ T cells sorted from blood, taken in a trial of the OX40 agonist ivuxolimab. These receptors all stem from an adult with an advanced solid tumor such as melanoma, head and neck, liver or kidney cancer.

J is TRBJ1-1 and V is TRBV6-5; possible D gene TRBD1, 6 bases. CDR3 length equals 12 residues. Germline CDR1 and CDR2: MNHEY and SVGAGI. V was trimmed by 8 bases and J by 2 bases, leaving 9 bases between them. The CDR3 sequence is CASARGNTEAFF. Written as DNA, the CDR3 is TGTGCCAGCGCCAGGGGAAACACTGAAGCTTTCTTT.

The chain employs TRBV9 and TRBJ1-1, with D maybe TRBD1 (5 bases). Germline V lookup: CDR1 SGDLS, CDR2 YYNGEE. Trimming took off 0 bases at V and 4 bases at J, with 13 bases between the two ends. The CDR3 is 15 residues long. The CDR3 spells CASSVAPQERTEAFF. CDR3 sequence (DNA): TGTGCCAGCAGCGTAGCCCCACAGGAGCGCACTGAAGCTTTCTTT.

The chain employs TRBV5-1 and TRBJ2-5; 8 nucleotides line up with TRBD2. V lost 4 bases to trimming and J lost 0 bases; unmatched junction nucleotides: 8. This CDR3 has 16 residues. Germline V lookup: CDR1 SGHRS, CDR2 YFSETQ. CDR3: CASSPGTGGYQETQYF. CDR3 coding DNA: TGCGCCAGCAGCCCCGGAACGGGGGGGTACCAAGAGACCCAGTACTTC.

The chain recombines TRBV5-1 with TRBJ2-7; TRBD2 aligns across 8 bases. This CDR3 is built from 19 residues. V trimming: 3 bases; J trimming: 0 bases; junction bases outside the gene matches: 17. CDR1 is SGHRS, CDR2 YFSETQ, per germline. CDR3 in DNA: TGCGCCAGCAGCTCCCTGGGTGGGGGCGCGGGAGGCCTCTCCTACGAGCAGTACTTC. Its translation is CASSSLGGGAGGLSYEQYF. Filled out from reference TRBV5-1 and TRBJ2-7, the complete variable domain reads KAGVTQTPRYLIKTRGQQVTLSCSPISGHRSVSWYQQTPGQGLQFLFEYFSETQRNKGNFPGRFSGRQFSNSRSEMNVSTLELGDSALYLCASSSLGGGAGGLSYEQYFGPGTRLTVT.

This chain links TRBV4-3 with TRBJ2-7; D is possibly TRBD2 (5 bases). This CDR3 has 15 amino acids. The V end was cut by 0 bases, the J end by 6 bases, with 15 bases between. From germline, CDR1 is LGHNA and CDR2 YSLEER. This chain's CDR3 is CASSQDFTSGFEQYF. DNA for the CDR3: TGCGCCAGCAGCCAAGATTTCACTAGTGGTTTCGAGCAGTACTTC.

The CDR3 region has the DNA TGTGCCAGCAGCCCTCGACAGAACAATGAGCAGTTCTTC. It translates to CASSPRQNNEQFF. This chain uses TRBV7-2 with TRBJ2-1; perhaps TRBD1 as D (5 bases). V was pared by 5 bases and J by 5 bases, with 10 bases between. The CDR3 has 13 amino acids. Germline loops: CDR1 SGHTA, CDR2 FQGNSA.

This sequence joins TRBV27 and TRBJ2-7; D might be TRBD1 or TRBD2, each matching 5 bases. Germline V gives CDR1 MNHEY, CDR2 SMNVEV (reference sequence). The CDR3 covers 15 residues. Trimming took off 4 bases at V and 4 bases at J, with 17 bases between the two ends. The CDR3 spells CASSSSRVPVYEQYF. CDR3 nucleotides: TGTGCCAGCAGTTCTAGCAGGGTACCCGTATACGAGCAGTACTTC.

This clone was seen a handful of times. The chain combines TRBV7-9 with TRBJ2-3, with D possibly TRBD2 on 5 matching bases. V was clipped by 5 bases and J by 5 bases, with 17 bases between them. The CDR3 has 15 amino acids. Germline V lookup: CDR1 SEHNR, CDR2 FQNEAQ (reference sequence). CDR3 nucleotides: TGTGCCAGCAGCCCCTCGGGCCCACGGGGAGATACGCAGTATTTT. Encoded protein: CASSPSGPRGDTQYF.

This chain uses TRBV5-4 with TRBJ2-7; TRBD1 or TRBD2 may be the D gene (5 bases each). There are 14 residues in the CDR3. V was trimmed by 0 bases and J by 3 bases, leaving 10 bases between them. Germline V gene data show CDR1 as SGHNT and CDR2 as YYREEE (reference sequence). CDR3 amino acids: CASSLEGTHYEQYF. The CDR3, as DNA: TGTGCCAGCAGCTTGGAGGGGACGCACTACGAGCAGTACTTC.

This clone was observed a few times. The V call is TRBV30, the J call TRBJ1-1, with 7 bases identical to TRBD1. V lost 3 bases, J lost 6 bases, and 7 bases stayed unmatched. Germline V gives CDR1 GTSNPN, CDR2 SVGIG (reference sequence). The CDR3 runs 13 residues. CDR3 residues: CAWRTGFGAEAFF. CDR3 nucleotide sequence: TGTGCCTGGAGGACAGGGTTTGGGGCTGAAGCTTTCTTT.

The rearrangement links TRBV7-9 to TRBJ2-3; the match to TRBD2 covers 13 bases. This CDR3 has 15 residues. Germline V gene lookup returns CDR1 SEHNR and CDR2 FQNEAQ (reference sequence). V gave up 5 bases and J gave up 4 bases; unmatched junction bases: 3. The DNA for the CDR3 is TGTGCCAGCAGCCGAACTAGCGGGAGGGCAGATACGCAGTATTTT. It specifies CASSRTSGRADTQYF.

There are a few counts of this clone. The genes are TRBV15 and TRBJ2-3; D is uncertain. CDR1 LNHNV and CDR2 YYDKDF come from the germline V gene (reference sequence). The CDR3 sequence is 14 residues long. V was cut by 5 bases and J by 6 bases, with 15 bases left in between. The CDR3 spells CATSDWPLVDTQYF. CDR3 sequence (DNA): TGTGCCACCAGCGACTGGCCCCTCGTCGATACGCAGTATTTT.

V gene TRBV6-5 combines with J gene TRBJ2-3, with TRBD2 as a possible D gene (6 bases). Germline loops: CDR1 MNHEY, CDR2 SVGAGI. Trimming took 8 bases from V and 1 from J, leaving 16 bases between them. The CDR3 is made up of 15 amino acids. The chain's CDR3 is CASRDSRKRTDTQYF. CDR3 coding DNA: TGTGCCAGCCGGGACTCACGGAAACGCACAGATACGCAGTATTTT.

The V and J genes are TRBV30 and TRBJ2-7; D unresolved. V was pared by 5 bases and J by 0 bases, with 8 bases between. The CDR3 loop spans 12 amino acids. Germline CDR1 and CDR2: GTSNPN and SVGIG (reference sequence). The CDR3 DNA reads as TGTGCCTGGCTCGGCAGCTCCTACGAGCAGTACTTC. Protein: CAWLGSSYEQYF. The complete variable domain, with remaining parts taken from reference TRBV30 and TRBJ2-7, reads SQTIHQWPATLVQPVGSPLSLECTVEGTSNPNLYWYRQAAGRGLQLLFYSVGIGQISSEVPQNLSASRPQDRQFILSSKKLLLSDSGFYLCAWLGSSYEQYFGPGTRLTVT.

The V call is TRBV27, the J call TRBJ1-4; no clear D gene. Germline-derived CDR1 and CDR2 are MNHEY and SMNVEV (reference sequence). V was shortened by 2 bases and J by 4 bases, with 8 bases between the two germline ends. This CDR3 is built from 14 residues. The CDR3 sequence: CASSLRADNEKLFF. CDR3 DNA sequence: TGTGCCAGCAGTTTAAGGGCAGATAATGAAAAACTGTTTTTT. Filled out from reference TRBV27 and TRBJ1-4, the complete variable domain reads EAQVTQNPRYLITVTGKKLTVTCSQNMNHEYMSWYRQDPGLGLRQIYYSMNVEVTDKGDVPEGYKVSRKEKRNFPLILESPSPNQTSLYFCASSLRADNEKLFFGSGTQLSVL.

This sequence joins TRBV28 and TRBJ1-6; 12 bases map to TRBD1. The trim removed 5 bases at V and 6 bases at J, leaving 14 bases unmatched. Germline V gene data show CDR1 as MDHEN and CDR2 as SYDVKM. This CDR3 spans 19 amino acids. This CDR3 is CASSEPGQGASYRNSPLHF. The DNA of the CDR3 is TGTGCCAGCAGTGAACCGGGACAGGGGGCCTCGTATCGTAATTCACCCCTCCACTTT.

This chain uses TRBV19 with TRBJ1-2; D gene unclear. The CDR3 length is 11 residues. Trimming took off 6 bases at V and 8 bases at J, with 10 bases between the two ends. Germline values: CDR1 LNHDA, CDR2 SQIVND (reference sequence). Here the CDR3 reads CASRERSGYTF. The CDR3 DNA reads TGTGCCAGTAGGGAAAGGTCGGGCTACACCTTC.

The V gene is TRBV5-6, the J gene TRBJ2-7; D unclear. V gave up 0 bases and J gave up 6 bases, with 10 bases separating them. The germline V gene encodes CDR1 SGHDT and CDR2 YYEEEE. The CDR3 length is 13 residues. In nucleotides, the CDR3 is TGTGCCAGCAGCTTGGGTGTAGGGTCCGAGCAGTACGTC. Protein: CASSLGVGSEQYV.

The CDR3 DNA sequence: TGTGCCAGCAGCCCCTTTGACAGCTACCAAGAGACCCAGTACTTC. Translating gives CASSPFDSYQETQYF. The chain carries TRBV9 and TRBJ2-5, with a weak D call TRBD1 (5 bases). CDR1 SGDLS and CDR2 YYNGEE come from the germline V gene. V was trimmed by 4 bases and J by 0 bases, leaving 13 bases between them. This CDR3 comprises 15 residues.

For this clone: At one of its ends the junction is not consistent with the germline gene, which may arise from a read error. V is TRBV7-9 and J is TRBJ2-6, with D perhaps matching TRBD2 (5 bases). CDR3 length: 15 amino acids. Germline CDR1 and CDR2: SEHNR and FQNEAQ (reference sequence). This CDR3 is CVSSAGVSGANVLTF. The CDR3 bases are TGTGTCAGCAGCGCCGGGGTCTCTGGGGCCAACGTCCTGACTTTC.

The V and J genes are TRBV6-1 and TRBJ1-4, with 7 bases aligning to TRBD1. The CDR3 is 14 residues long. In germline, CDR1 is MNHNS, CDR2 SASEGT. V was clipped by 3 bases and J by 8 bases; unmatched bases: 6. CDR3 amino acids: CASSDKGAREKLFF. In DNA form, the CDR3 reads TGTGCCAGCAGTGATAAGGGGGCAAGGGAAAAACTGTTTTTT.

The V and J genes are TRBV4-1 and TRBJ1-1; unclear D gene. This CDR3 is built from 13 residues. The V gene's germline CDR1 is MGHRA and CDR2 YSYEKL. V was trimmed by 1 base and J by 5 bases, leaving 8 bases between them. This CDR3 is CASSQVRETEAFF. The CDR3 nucleotides are TGCGCCAGCAGCCAAGTGAGGGAGACTGAAGCTTTCTTT.

This chain uses TRBV7-9 with TRBJ2-7; 10 bases align to TRBD1. Germline values: CDR1 SEHNR, CDR2 FQNEAQ (reference sequence). V dropped 5 bases and J dropped 0; count of bases not matched to a gene: 4. There are 15 residues in the CDR3. Here the CDR3 DNA reads TGTGCCAGCAGCCGGACAGGGGGAAGCTCCTACGAGCAGTACGTC. Its protein is CASSRTGGSSYEQYV.

The V gene is TRBV7-9, the J gene TRBJ1-1; 9 nucleotides align to TRBD1. Germline CDR1 is SEHNR and CDR2 is FQNEAQ (reference sequence). J was trimmed by 4 bases and V by 1 base; bases with no gene match: 1. The CDR3 is made up of 14 amino acids. The CDR3, as DNA: TGTGCCAGCAGCTTAGAGACAGGGGGCACTGAAGCTTTCTTT. It is translated as CASSLETGGTEAFF.

The V and J genes are TRBV5-1 and TRBJ2-5; TRBD2 matches at 10 bases. Germline CDR1 is SGHRS and CDR2 is YFSETQ. V shed 0 bases, J shed 2 bases, and the junction held 4 bases outside the gene matches. The CDR3 has 16 residues. The CDR3 loop reads CASSLGLAGLQETQYF. The DNA of the CDR3 is TGCGCCAGCAGCTTGGGACTAGCGGGCTTACAAGAGACCCAGTACTTC.

The genes are TRBV27 and TRBJ1-4, with D tentatively TRBD1 (5 bases). In germline, CDR1 is MNHEY, CDR2 SMNVEV (reference sequence). The CDR3 is 16 amino acids. The V gene lost 3 bases and the J gene lost 8 bases, with 19 bases spanning the gap. CDR3 residues: CASSLSWGRVREKLFF. The CDR3 DNA follows: TGTGCCAGCAGTTTGAGTTGGGGCAGGGTACGGGAAAAACTGTTTTTT.